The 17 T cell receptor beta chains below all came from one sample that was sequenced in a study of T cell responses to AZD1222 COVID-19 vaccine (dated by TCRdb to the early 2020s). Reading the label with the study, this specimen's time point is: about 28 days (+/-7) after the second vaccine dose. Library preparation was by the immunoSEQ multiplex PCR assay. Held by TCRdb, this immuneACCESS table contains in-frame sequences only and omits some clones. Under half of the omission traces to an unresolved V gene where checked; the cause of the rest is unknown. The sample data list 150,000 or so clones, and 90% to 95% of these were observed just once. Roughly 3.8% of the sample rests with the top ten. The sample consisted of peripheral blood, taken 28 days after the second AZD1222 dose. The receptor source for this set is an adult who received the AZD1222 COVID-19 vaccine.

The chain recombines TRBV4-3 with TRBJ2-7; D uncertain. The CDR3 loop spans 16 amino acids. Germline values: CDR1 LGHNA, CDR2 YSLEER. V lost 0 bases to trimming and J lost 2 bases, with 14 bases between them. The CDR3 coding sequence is TGCGCCAGCAGCCAAGAGTTTTCGGCGTCTGCCTACGAGCAGTACTTC. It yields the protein CASSQEFSASAYEQYF.

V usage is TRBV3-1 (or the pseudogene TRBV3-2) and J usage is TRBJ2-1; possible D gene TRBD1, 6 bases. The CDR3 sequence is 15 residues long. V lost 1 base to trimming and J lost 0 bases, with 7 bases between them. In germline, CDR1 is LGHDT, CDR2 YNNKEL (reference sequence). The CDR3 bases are TGTGCCAGCAGCCAAGGGGGGCCCTCCTACAATGAGCAGTTCTTC. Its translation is CASSQGGPSYNEQFF.

The CDR3 DNA is TGTGCCAGCAGCCCCTTCGCCGCAGCTAACTATGGCTACACCTTC. Translating gives CASSPFAAANYGYTF. This chain joins TRBV7-9 and TRBJ1-2; D unclear. This CDR3 is 15 amino acids long. CDR1 is SEHNR and CDR2 is FQNEAQ in the germline V gene (reference sequence). The ends were cut back, 5 bases at V and 0 bases at J, with 13 bases in the middle.

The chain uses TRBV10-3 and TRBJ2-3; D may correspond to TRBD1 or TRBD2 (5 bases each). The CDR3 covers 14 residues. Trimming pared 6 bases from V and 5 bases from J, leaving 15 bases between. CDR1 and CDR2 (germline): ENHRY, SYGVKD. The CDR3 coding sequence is TGTGCCATCAGCCCCCCTTCTGGGGGAGATACGCAGTATTTT. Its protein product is CAISPPSGGDTQYF.

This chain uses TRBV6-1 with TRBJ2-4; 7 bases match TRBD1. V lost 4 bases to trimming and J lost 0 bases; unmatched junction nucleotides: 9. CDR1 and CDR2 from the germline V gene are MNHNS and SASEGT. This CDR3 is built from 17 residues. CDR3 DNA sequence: TGTGCCAGCAGTGCCGACAGGGAGACTCTAGCCAAAAACATTCAGTACTTC. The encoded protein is CASSADRETLAKNIQYF.

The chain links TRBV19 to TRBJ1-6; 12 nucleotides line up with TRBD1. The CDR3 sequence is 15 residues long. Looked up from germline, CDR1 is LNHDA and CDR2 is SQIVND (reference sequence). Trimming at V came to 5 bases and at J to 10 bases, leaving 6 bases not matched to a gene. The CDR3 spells CASSGSGQGASPLHF. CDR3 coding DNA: TGTGCCAGTAGTGGATCGGGACAGGGGGCCTCACCCCTCCACTTT.

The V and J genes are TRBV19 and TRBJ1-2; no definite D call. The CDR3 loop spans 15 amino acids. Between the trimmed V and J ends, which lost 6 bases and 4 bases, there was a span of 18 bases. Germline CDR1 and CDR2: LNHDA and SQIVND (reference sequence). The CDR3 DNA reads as TGTGCCAGTAGCCTCGGGCCGTCGGGGATCTATGGCTACACCTTC. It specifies CASSLGPSGIYGYTF.

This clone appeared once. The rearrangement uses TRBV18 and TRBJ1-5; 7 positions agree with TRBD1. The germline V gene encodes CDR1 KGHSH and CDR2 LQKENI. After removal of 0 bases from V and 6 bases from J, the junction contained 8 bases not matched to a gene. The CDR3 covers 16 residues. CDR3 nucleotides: TGTGCCAGCTCACCACCTAACGTGACAGGGATTCAGCCCCAGCATTTT. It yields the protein CASSPPNVTGIQPQHF.

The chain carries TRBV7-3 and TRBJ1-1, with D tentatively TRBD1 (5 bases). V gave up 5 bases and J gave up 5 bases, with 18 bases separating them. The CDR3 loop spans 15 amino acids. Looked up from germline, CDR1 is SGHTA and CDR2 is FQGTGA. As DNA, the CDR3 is TGTGCCAGCAGCGAAACCCCGGGGGTTCGTACTGAAGCTTTCTTT. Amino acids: CASSETPGVRTEAFF.

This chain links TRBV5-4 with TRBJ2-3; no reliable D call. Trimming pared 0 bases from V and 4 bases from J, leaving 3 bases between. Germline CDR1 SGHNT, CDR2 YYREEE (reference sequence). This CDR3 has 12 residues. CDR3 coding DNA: TGTGCCAGCAGCTTGGTGTCAGATACGCAGTATTTT. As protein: CASSLVSDTQYF.

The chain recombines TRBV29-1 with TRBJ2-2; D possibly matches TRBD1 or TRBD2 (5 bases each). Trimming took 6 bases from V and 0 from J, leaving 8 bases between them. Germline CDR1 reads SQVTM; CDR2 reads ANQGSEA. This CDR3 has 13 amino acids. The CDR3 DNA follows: TGCAGCGTGGGACCGCCGAACACCGGGGAGCTGTTTTTT. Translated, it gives CSVGPPNTGELFF.

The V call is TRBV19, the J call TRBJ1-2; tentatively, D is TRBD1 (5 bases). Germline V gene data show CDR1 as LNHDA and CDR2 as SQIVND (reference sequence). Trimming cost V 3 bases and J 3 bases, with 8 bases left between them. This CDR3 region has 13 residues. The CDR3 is CASSIRGDYGYTF. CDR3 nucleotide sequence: TGTGCCAGTAGTATTAGGGGTGACTATGGCTACACCTTC. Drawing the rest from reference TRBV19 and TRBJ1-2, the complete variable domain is DGGITQSPKYLFRKEGQNVTLSCEQNLNHDAMYWYRQDPGQGLRLIYYSQIVNDFQKGDIAEGYSVSREKKESFPLTVTSAQKNPTAFYLCASSIRGDYGYTFGSGTRLTVV.

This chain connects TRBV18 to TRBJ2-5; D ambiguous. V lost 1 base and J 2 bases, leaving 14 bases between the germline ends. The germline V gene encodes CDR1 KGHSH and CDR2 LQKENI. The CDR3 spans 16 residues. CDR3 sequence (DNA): TGTGCCAGCTCACCACTCGAGGTTCTGTGGCAAGAGACCCAGTACTTC. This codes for CASSPLEVLWQETQYF.

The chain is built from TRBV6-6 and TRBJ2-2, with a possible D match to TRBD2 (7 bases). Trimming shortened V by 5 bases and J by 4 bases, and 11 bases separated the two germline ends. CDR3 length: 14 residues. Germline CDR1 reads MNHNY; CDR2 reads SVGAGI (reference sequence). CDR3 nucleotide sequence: TGTGCCAGCAGTGGGGGGGCGGCCACCGGGGAGCTGTTTTTT. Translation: CASSGGAATGELFF.

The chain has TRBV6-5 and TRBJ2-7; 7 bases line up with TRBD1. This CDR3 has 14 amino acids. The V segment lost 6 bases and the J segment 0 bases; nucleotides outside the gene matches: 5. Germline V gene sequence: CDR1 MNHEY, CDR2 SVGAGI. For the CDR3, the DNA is TGTGCCAGCAGACTTACAGGGGACTCCTACGAGCAGTACTTC. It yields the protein CASRLTGDSYEQYF.

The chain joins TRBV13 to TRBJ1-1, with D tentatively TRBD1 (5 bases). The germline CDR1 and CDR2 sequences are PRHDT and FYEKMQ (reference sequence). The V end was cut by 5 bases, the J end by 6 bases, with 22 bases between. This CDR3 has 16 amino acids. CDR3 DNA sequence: TGTGCCAGCAGCAGAGTGGGTTTTGGGGGTAGCGCTGAAGCTTTCTTT. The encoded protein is CASSRVGFGGSAEAFF.

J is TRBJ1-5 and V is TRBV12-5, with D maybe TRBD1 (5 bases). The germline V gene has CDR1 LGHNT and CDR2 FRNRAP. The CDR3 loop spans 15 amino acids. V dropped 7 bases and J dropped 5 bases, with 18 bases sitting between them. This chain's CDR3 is CASATVRQFDQPQHF. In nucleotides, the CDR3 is TGTGCTAGTGCCACGGTTCGACAGTTCGATCAGCCCCAGCATTTT. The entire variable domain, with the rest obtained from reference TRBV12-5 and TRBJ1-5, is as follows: DARVTQTPRHKVTEMGQEVTMRCQPILGHNTVFWYRQTMMQGLELLAYFRNRAPLDDSGMPKDRFSAEMPDATLATLKIQPSEPRDSAVYFCASATVRQFDQPQHFGDGTRLSIL.